This T cell receptor (beta chain) derives from a study of identical twins. A note on this clonotype: Its antigen is unknown.

Template switching added a universal primer site; cDNA carried unique molecular identifiers. From the 5' RACE reads, TCRdb called clonotypes with MiXCR, one entry per CDR3 protein. The profile covers 550,000 to 800,000 distinct CDR3 sequences, with under 8.5% appearing a single time and about 1.5% taken by the ten largest. This CDR3 is 15 amino acids long. In germline, CDR1 is MGHDK, CDR2 SYGVNS. V lost 8 bases, J lost 2 bases, and 7 bases stayed unmatched. Study outcomes and limitations: Clonotypes of the beta chain that were abundant in cord blood carried fewer insertions (memory repertoires showed none). These conclusions were based on statistical analysis (cross-sectional, not following the same donors). Shared out-of-frame alpha sequences (those common to twins) showed excess low generation probability.

The same specimen was also included in a second study, on yellow fever vaccine responses in identical twins.

The sequencing input was PBMCs. The receptor was derived from a young woman in good health. The rearrangement uses TRBV25-1 and TRBJ2-1, with TRBD1 matching over 9 bases. This CDR3 reads CASGTGTGTYNEQFF. The CDR3 bases are TGTGCCAGCGGGACCGGGACAGGGACCTACAATGAGCAGTTCTTC.